This T cell receptor beta chain was recorded in a study of T cells in Graves' hyperthyroidism and ophthalmopathy. Study-level results: Model predictions of ophthalmopathy came a median around 7.1 months before onset. In the blood, most expanded thyroid clonotypes above 0.001 appeared as well.

This clonotype was counted at least ten times. Antigen specificity is unknown. Germline V lookup: CDR1 KGHSH, CDR2 LQKENI. The CDR3 covers 14 residues. V lost 3 bases, J lost 6 bases, and 5 bases stayed unmatched. TCR beta CDR3 regions were amplified from RNA transcripts. An initial round of RT-PCR targeting the TCR CDR3 relied on the HTBI primer set. Via MiXCR, TCRdb re-called the multiplex PCR reads, giving one row per CDR3 protein. The data hold a few hundred thousand distinct CDR3 sequences, with around 13% observed a single time. The V and J genes are TRBV18 and TRBJ2-3, with 8 bases aligning to TRBD2. Sequenced: blood. This sequence originates from a woman in her 30s with Graves' ophthalmopathy. The CDR3 is CASSPAGGLDTQYF. CDR3 bases: TGTGCCAGCTCACCGGCGGGGGGTCTGGATACGCAGTATTTT.